These T cell receptor beta chains were read from a single sample in a study of response to subunit inactivated influenza vaccine. TCRdb used MiXCR to reprocess the RT-PCR reads, holding one entry per CDR3 protein. The repertoire consists of hundreds of thousands of distinct CDR3 sequences, with approximately 15% occurring once and the leading ten covering less than 4%. This sample comprised CD4+ T cells sorted from PBMCs, obtained around 25 months after vaccination. These receptor sequences come from a man between 50 and 75 years old who received an inactivated influenza vaccine. CDR3s include the opening cysteine and the closing phenylalanine or tryptophan. Fields, in order: D gene, J gene, V gene, CDR3 protein. A D gene is named only where the DNA matches it firmly.

TRBD2 | TRBJ2-1 | TRBV29-1 | CSVEDLILAGAYNEQFF
TRBD2 | TRBJ2-1 | TRBV5-6 | CASSLTSGSLGGEQFF
TRBD1 | TRBJ2-3 | TRBV27 | CASSLSRTGVPSTDTQYF
. | TRBJ1-4 | TRBV7-2 | CASSLSRDFEKLFF
TRBD2 | TRBJ2-3 | TRBV20-1 | CSASGLAGGGDTQYF
TRBD2 | TRBJ2-1 | TRBV5-5 | CASSLGLAGGLYNEQFF
. | TRBJ1-2 | TRBV10-3 | CAISEVANYGYTF
. | TRBJ2-1 | TRBV10-3 | CAISGGDFYNEQFF
TRBD1 | TRBJ1-5 | TRBV10-3 | CAISRQGGNQPQHF
TRBD2 | TRBJ2-2 | TRBV28 | CASRWGGNTGELFF
. | TRBJ1-4 | TRBV5-6 | CASSLVSHEKLFF
. | TRBJ2-1 | TRBV5-1 | CASSFGGDNEQFF
. | TRBJ2-5 | TRBV3-1 | CASSHLKETQYF
. | TRBJ2-3 | TRBV5-6 | CASRAGPTQYF
. | TRBJ2-7 | TRBV2 | CASSDQGLSYEQYF
TRBD1 | TRBJ2-7 | TRBV11-2 | CASSRTGGPYEQYF
. | TRBJ1-2 | TRBV10-3 | CAISDRVGYGYTF
. | TRBJ1-5 | TRBV28 | CASSFSQGRYSNQPQHF
. | TRBJ2-7 | TRBV28 | CASSLAAGSYEQYF
. | TRBJ2-3 | TRBV5-5 | CASSLMATGVLDTQYF
TRBD1 | . | TRBV9 | CASSWGTAPNQPQYF
TRBD2 | TRBJ2-2 | TRBV7-6 | CASSFLGTSGSPGELFF
TRBD2 | TRBJ2-3 | TRBV5-1 | CASSTGLAGFFTDTQYF
. | TRBJ2-1 | TRBV7-9 | CASSLIQTAYNEQFF
. | TRBJ2-7 | TRBV18 | CASSPSPGGYEQYF
. | TRBJ2-7 | TRBV27 | CASSLRLSDEQYF
. | TRBJ2-3 | TRBV7-9 | CASSLGGYGTDTQYF
TRBD2 | TRBJ2-5 | TRBV20-1 | CSARTTSGSWETQYF
. | TRBJ2-7 | TRBV5-5 | CASSFLPEGSYEQYF
TRBD1 | TRBJ2-1 | TRBV5-1 | CASSLAGQGSSNEQFF
. | TRBJ1-5 | TRBV20-1 | CSARNQNNQPQHF
. | TRBJ2-7 | TRBV10-3 | CAISDNIPPYEQYF
TRBD2 | TRBJ2-5 | TRBV4-1 | CASSQEQRGGPETQYF
TRBD2 | TRBJ2-2 | TRBV11-3 | CASSPPIGTSGNTGELFF
. | TRBJ2-7 | TRBV5-1 | CASSFGRGYYEQYF
TRBD1 | TRBJ2-5 | TRBV20-1 | CSARRTGGLETQYF
TRBD1 | TRBJ1-2 | TRBV7-2 | CASTSIIQGARYGYTF
TRBD1 | TRBJ2-1 | TRBV11-2 | CASSRERLGTVTLF
. | TRBJ2-3 | TRBV5-6 | CAGALSGPDTQYF
. | TRBJ2-1 | TRBV20-1 | CSARAWTIDEQFF
TRBD1 | TRBJ2-2 | TRBV5-1 | CASSTGQANTGELFF
. | TRBJ2-1 | TRBV24-1 | CATSRQVGGEQFF
. | TRBJ1-5 | TRBV7-2 | CASSLWESNQPQHF
TRBD1 | TRBJ1-1 | TRBV10-3 | CAIREDLDRDEAFF
. | TRBJ2-5 | TRBV12-3/TRBV12-4 | CAITRGGGETQYF
. | TRBJ2-7 | TRBV28 | CASSFGSAWEQYF
. | TRBJ1-6 | TRBV12-3/TRBV12-4 | CASSNSYNSPLHF
TRBD2 | TRBJ2-3 | TRBV10-3 | CAISETSGPEYF